The T cell receptor (beta chain) described here comes from a study of T cell changes during pregnancy in multiple sclerosis. Data came from immunoSEQ multiplex PCR; TCRdb stores just in-frame clones and leaves some out. Among roughly 17,000 clones, more than 75% were seen once, and the ten largest hold over 9%. Trimming took 4 bases from V and 2 from J; bases not matched to a gene: 10. The CDR3 is made up of 17 amino acids. The germline gives CDR1 WNHNN, CDR2 SYGVQD (reference sequence). This rearrangement joins TRBV10-1 to TRBJ1-5; 8 bases agree with TRBD1. The TCR originated in a female donor with multiple sclerosis, enrolled in a pregnancy study. The sample here was CD8+ T cells from peripheral blood mononuclear cells, taken after pregnancy. CDR3 coding DNA: TGCGCCAGCAGTGGATGGCGACAGGGGTGTGGCAATCAGCCCCAGCATTTT. It is translated as CASSGWRQGCGNQPQHF.